The 17 T cell receptor beta chains in this list originate from one sample, sequenced in a study of OX40 agonist ivuxolimab in advanced cancers. Repertoires were generated with immunoSEQ multiplex PCR, while TCRdb's copy carries only in-frame clones and drops some. In the table there are about 71,000 clones, less than 85% of which are singletons. The sequences come from CD4+ or CD8+ T cells sorted from blood, collected in a trial of the OX40 agonist ivuxolimab. The origin of the receptors is an adult with an advanced solid tumor such as melanoma, head and neck, liver or kidney cancer.

This clone was seen only once. The chain carries TRBV19 and TRBJ2-3, with TRBD1 matching over 7 bases. This CDR3 has 16 residues. Trimming removed 5 bases from V and 0 bases from J; junction bases left unmatched: 8. Germline CDR1 reads LNHDA; CDR2 reads SQIVND (reference sequence). The CDR3 DNA sequence: TGTGCCAGTAGTCCCCTCCAGGGGGTGAGCACAGATACGCAGTATTTT. It is translated as CASSPLQGVSTDTQYF.

This CDR3 reads CASSPPRRGNEQFF. The CDR3 DNA reads as TGTGCCAGCAGCCCCCCTCGTAGAGGGAATGAGCAGTTCTTC. V gene TRBV7-6 combines with J gene TRBJ2-1; tentative D call: TRBD2 (5 bases). Germline V gives CDR1 SGHVS, CDR2 FNYEAQ. The CDR3 totals 14 residues. V dropped 5 bases and J dropped 7 bases, with 15 bases sitting between them.

V and J are TRBV7-2 and TRBJ2-7; D may be TRBD1 or TRBD2 (5 bases each). Trimming took off 5 bases at V and 7 bases at J, with 15 bases between the two ends. CDR1 is SGHTA, CDR2 FQGNSA, per germline. This CDR3 has 13 amino acids. This CDR3 reads CASSPRRGEEQYF. As DNA, the CDR3 is TGTGCCAGCAGCCCAAGGAGAGGGGAAGAGCAGTACTTC. The whole variable domain, filled in from reference TRBV7-2 and TRBJ2-7, reads GAGVSQSPSNKVTEKGKDVELRCDPISGHTALYWYRQSLGQGLEFLIYFQGNSAPDKSGLPSDRFSAERTGGSVSTLTIQRTQQEDSAVYLCASSPRRGEEQYFGPGTRLTVT.

This clone was seen a few times. CDR3 residues: CASSKPDLGVYEQYF. The CDR3 nucleotides are TGTGCCAGCAGCAAGCCAGACCTAGGGGTCTACGAGCAGTACTTC. The chain is built from TRBV5-6 and TRBJ2-7; possibly TRBD1 for D (5 bases). V was shortened by 4 bases and J by 3 bases, with 17 bases between the two germline ends. Germline-derived CDR1 and CDR2 are SGHDT and YYEEEE. The CDR3 has 15 amino acids.

CDR3 residues: CASSYALEGRGNTIYF. The CDR3 region has the DNA TGTGCCAGCAGTTACGCCCTTGAGGGTCGGGGAAACACCATATATTTT. The rearrangement uses TRBV6-6 and TRBJ1-3; D is uncertain. V was trimmed by 2 bases and J by 4 bases, leaving 15 bases between them. The CDR3 loop spans 16 amino acids. The V gene's germline CDR1 is MNHNY and CDR2 SVGAGI (reference sequence).

The chain employs TRBV2 and TRBJ1-1; D is ambiguous. V dropped 7 bases and J dropped 11 bases, with 20 bases sitting between them. CDR1 and CDR2 (germline): SNHLY, FYNNEI. This CDR3 spans 13 amino acids. The CDR3, as DNA: TGTGCCAGCACACGAGGGTATGAGTCCGGGGCTTTCTTT. Translating gives CASTRGYESGAFF.

On this clone: Other nucleotide sequences from this sample produce the same CDR3. This chain connects TRBV6-5 to TRBJ1-5, with D tentatively TRBD1 (6 bases). Germline V gene data show CDR1 as MNHEY and CDR2 as SVGAGI. The CDR3 runs to 15 residues. V shed 0 bases and J shed 4 bases, with 10 bases lying between them. The CDR3 sequence: CASSYSGASNQPQHF. In nucleotides, the CDR3 is TGTGCCAGCAGTTACTCGGGGGCCTCGAATCAGCCCCAGCATTTT.

This clone was observed once. This rearrangement joins TRBV7-9 to TRBJ1-5; D is ambiguous. Germline V gene sequence: CDR1 SEHNR, CDR2 FQNEAQ (reference sequence). V shed 3 bases and J shed 4 bases, with 10 bases lying between them. The CDR3 extends over 14 amino acids. For the CDR3, the DNA is TGTGCCAGCAGCTTCTCAACTTCTAATCAGCCCCAGCATTTT. Its translation: CASSFSTSNQPQHF.

V usage is TRBV7-2 and J usage is TRBJ1-1; possible D gene TRBD1, 6 bases. The CDR3 spans 14 residues. CDR1 is SGHTA, CDR2 FQGNSA, per germline. V lost 1 base, J lost 5 bases, and 11 bases lay in between. As DNA, the CDR3 is TGTGCCAGCAGCTTAGTAGGGGGAAGAACTGAAGCTTTCTTT. This codes for CASSLVGGRTEAFF.

The chain couples TRBV28 to TRBJ2-7; perhaps TRBD2 as D (7 bases). The CDR3 is 14 residues long. The V end was cut by 6 bases, the J end by 7 bases, with 19 bases between. Looked up from germline, CDR1 is MDHEN and CDR2 is SYDVKM. The CDR3: CASSIGGGAREQYV. For the CDR3, the DNA is TGTGCCAGCAGCATAGGGGGGGGCGCGAGGGAGCAGTACGTC.

The chain couples TRBV5-1 to TRBJ1-6; D is unresolved. V shed 1 base and J shed 7 bases, with 9 bases lying between them. This CDR3 has 14 residues. The germline V gene encodes CDR1 SGHRS and CDR2 YFSETQ. CDR3 coding DNA: TGCGCCAGCAGCTTGACGTTGGGAAATTCACCCCTCCACTTT. Translating it yields CASSLTLGNSPLHF.

The chain carries TRBV6-6 and TRBJ2-7; D may be TRBD1 (5 bases). Germline CDR1 and CDR2: MNHNY and SVGAGI (reference sequence). The CDR3 length is 13 residues. V lost 4 bases and J 0 bases, leaving 7 bases between the germline ends. The chain's CDR3 is CASSLGVSYEQYF. The CDR3 DNA reads as TGTGCCAGCAGTTTAGGGGTCTCCTACGAGCAGTACTTC.

The chain recombines TRBV9 with TRBJ2-7, with a weak D call TRBD2 (5 bases). Germline V lookup: CDR1 SGDLS, CDR2 YYNGEE. Trimming removed 0 bases at V and 5 bases at J, with 15 bases between. This CDR3 region has 15 residues. The CDR3 nucleotides are TGTGCCAGCAGCGTAGGTTACACCGGGGTCGACGAGCAGTACTTC. Translating gives CASSVGYTGVDEQYF.

The chain uses TRBV7-2 and TRBJ2-1; D gene unclear. V shed 6 bases and J shed 4 bases, with 10 bases lying between them. Germline values: CDR1 SGHTA, CDR2 FQGNSA. The CDR3 loop spans 13 amino acids. The CDR3 sequence is CASRSGTYNEQFF. The CDR3 nucleotides read TGTGCCAGCAGGTCGGGCACATACAATGAGCAGTTCTTC.

This clone showed up just a few times. The V gene is TRBV10-3, the J gene TRBJ1-1; D unclear. Germline V gene data show CDR1 as ENHRY and CDR2 as SYGVKD. The CDR3 is 14 residues long. V lost 3 bases, J lost 5 bases, and 13 bases lay in between. In DNA form, the CDR3 reads TGTGCCATCAGTGAATACGGGGTTGAGACTGAAGCTTTCTTT. It yields the protein CAISEYGVETEAFF.

The chain couples TRBV5-1 to TRBJ2-6; perhaps D is TRBD1 or TRBD2 (5 bases each). Germline V gives CDR1 SGHRS, CDR2 YFSETQ. The V and J ends lost 0 bases and 0 bases respectively, with 10 bases between them. The CDR3 sequence is 17 residues long. CDR3 region: CASSLVGANSGANVLTF. The DNA for the CDR3 is TGCGCCAGCAGCTTGGTCGGGGCGAACTCTGGGGCCAACGTCCTGACTTTC.

This clone is a singleton in its sample. This rearrangement joins TRBV5-1 to TRBJ2-3; 16 bases match TRBD2. Germline lookup yields CDR1 SGHRS and CDR2 YFSETQ. The V segment lost 4 bases and the J segment 1 base; nucleotides outside the gene matches: 6. The CDR3 sequence is 18 residues long. DNA for the CDR3: TGCGCCAGCAGCACGGGACTAGCGGGGGGGCCGGGCACAGATACGCAGTATTTT. Translated: CASSTGLAGGPGTDTQYF.